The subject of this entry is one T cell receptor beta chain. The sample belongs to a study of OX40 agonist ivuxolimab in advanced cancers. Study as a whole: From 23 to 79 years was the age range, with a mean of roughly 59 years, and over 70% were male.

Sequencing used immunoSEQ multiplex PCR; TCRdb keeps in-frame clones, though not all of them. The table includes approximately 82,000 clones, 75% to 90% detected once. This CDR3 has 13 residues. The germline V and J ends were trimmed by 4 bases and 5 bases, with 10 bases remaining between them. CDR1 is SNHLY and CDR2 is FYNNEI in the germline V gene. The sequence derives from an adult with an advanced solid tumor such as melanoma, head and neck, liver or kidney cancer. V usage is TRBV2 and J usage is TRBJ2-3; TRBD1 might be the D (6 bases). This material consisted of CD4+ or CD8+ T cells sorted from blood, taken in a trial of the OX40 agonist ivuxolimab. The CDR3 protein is CASSGNREDTQYF. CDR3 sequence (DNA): TGTGCCAGCAGTGGCAACAGGGAAGATACGCAGTATTTT.